The 4 T cell receptor beta chains listed next were all sequenced from one sample in a study of blood T cells in healthy people across ages. The authors ran a second PCR of 7 to 11 cycles using a sample-barcoded 5' primer and a J-beta primer mix. TCRdb passed the 5' RACE reads through MiXCR, listing each CDR3 protein once. The table has about 800,000 distinct CDR3 sequences, 25% seen once; the top ten hold 3% to 4%. The same data also contributed to another study, on T cells of mothers and their children.

The sample was blood. The receptors stem from a boy aged 5-17 years in good health.

In this sample, this clonotype turned up a few times. The chain couples TRBV20-1 to TRBJ2-7; TRBD2 agrees at 8 bases. Germline CDR1 and CDR2: DFQATT and SNEGSKA (reference sequence). J was trimmed by 5 bases and V by 0 bases; bases with no gene match: 9. This CDR3 has 15 residues. The CDR3 is CSARDTSGGRNEQYF. For the CDR3, the DNA is TGCAGTGCTAGAGATACTTCGGGGGGGCGGAACGAGCAGTACTTC.

This clonotype has more than one count but fewer than ten. The chain links TRBV7-2 to TRBJ1-4; tentatively, D is TRBD1 (5 bases). Germline V gene sequence: CDR1 SGHTA, CDR2 FQGNSA. The V and J ends lost 5 bases and 7 bases respectively, with 23 bases between them. CDR3 length equals 17 residues. CDR3 amino acids: CASSPSGTLQLTEKLFF. In DNA, the CDR3 is TGTGCCAGCAGCCCCTCCGGGACGTTGCAACTAACTGAAAAACTGTTTTTT.

Concerning this clonotype itself: The junction departs from germline at one end; a sequencing error may be responsible. J is TRBJ2-5 and V is TRBV20-1; 9 nucleotides line up with TRBD1. Germline V lookup: CDR1 DFQATT, CDR2 SNEGSKA (reference sequence). The CDR3 length is 17 residues. The CDR3 DNA reads TGCAGTGCTAGGCTCACTCCGGGACAGGGATTGGAAGAGGCCCAGTACTTC. It is translated as CSARLTPGQGLEEAQYF.

This clonotype has only a few counts. The chain uses TRBV12-3 or TRBV12-4 and TRBJ2-7; 11 nucleotides line up with TRBD2. V dropped 6 bases and J dropped 5; count of bases not matched to a gene: 9. The CDR3 runs 15 residues. CDR3 loop: CASSYSGRANDEQYF. CDR3 bases: TGTGCCAGCAGCTATAGCGGGAGGGCCAACGACGAGCAGTACTTC.